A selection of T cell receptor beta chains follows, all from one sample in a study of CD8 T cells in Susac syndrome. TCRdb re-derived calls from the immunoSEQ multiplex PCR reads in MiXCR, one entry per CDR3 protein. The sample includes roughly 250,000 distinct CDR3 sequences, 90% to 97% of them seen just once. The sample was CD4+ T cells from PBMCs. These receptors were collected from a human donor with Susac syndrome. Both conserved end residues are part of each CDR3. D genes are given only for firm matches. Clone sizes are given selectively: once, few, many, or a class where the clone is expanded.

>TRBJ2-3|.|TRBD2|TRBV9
TGTGCCAGCAGCGCCGGACTAGCGGGAGCCACAGATACGCAGTATTTT
CASSAGLAGATDTQYF
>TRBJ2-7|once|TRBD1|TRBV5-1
TGCGCCAGCAGCTTGGCCCCGATTCTCCGGGACAGGGCTCGTGAGCAGTACTTC
CASSLAPILRDRAREQYF
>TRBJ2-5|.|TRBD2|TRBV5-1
TGCGCCAGCAGGGTTAGACTAGCGGGAGTACGGGAGACCCAGTACTTC
CASRVRLAGVRETQYF
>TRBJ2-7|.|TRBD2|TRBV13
TGTGCCAGCAGCTCGAGGACTAGCGTTGAGCAGTACTTC
CASSSRTSVEQYF
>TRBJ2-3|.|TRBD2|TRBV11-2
TGTGCCAGCAGACCGGCGGGAGGGAACACAGATACGCAGTATTTT
CASRPAGGNTDTQYF
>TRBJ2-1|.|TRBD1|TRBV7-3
TGTGCCAGCAGCCCGTTTGGGACAGGGTATTACAATGAGCAGTTCTTC
CASSPFGTGYYNEQFF
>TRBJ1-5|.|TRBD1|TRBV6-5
TGTGCCAGCAGTCTCCGACAGGGTCGGCAGCCCCAGCATTTT
CASSLRQGRQPQHF
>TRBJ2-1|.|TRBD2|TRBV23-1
TGCGCCAGCAACCTGGGGATAGCGGGAGGGCCTTGGAATGAGCAGTTCTTC
CASNLGIAGGPWNEQFF
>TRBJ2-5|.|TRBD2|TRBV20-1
TGCAGTGCCCCCCTTGTACTAGCGGGGCCGCAAGAGACCCAGTACTTC
CSAPLVLAGPQETQYF
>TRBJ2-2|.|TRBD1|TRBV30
TGTGCCTCAACTAGGACAGGGCCCGGGGAGCTGTTTTTT
CASTRTGPGELFF
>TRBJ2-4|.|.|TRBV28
TGTGCCAGCCACCAGGAGGCAGGGGGGTATGACATTCAGTACTTC
CASHQEAGGYDIQYF
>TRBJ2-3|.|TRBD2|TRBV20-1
TGCAGTGCTATAGCGGGAGGAGGAGATACGCAGTATTTT
CSAIAGGGDTQYF
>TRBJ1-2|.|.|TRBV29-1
TGCAGCGTGGCCATGAACTTGGGGACATACACCTTC
CSVAMNLGTYTF
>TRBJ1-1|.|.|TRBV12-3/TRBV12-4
TGTGCCACCAAGGCGAAGAGCATTACTGAAGCTTTCTTT
CATKAKSITEAFF
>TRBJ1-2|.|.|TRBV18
TGTGCCAGCTCACCATCATGGAGAACAGGCCAAAACTATGGCTACACCTTC
CASSPSWRTGQNYGYTF
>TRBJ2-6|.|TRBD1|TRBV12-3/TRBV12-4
TGTGCCAGCAGTAGCGACAGGGGTCAGGCAGTCCTGACTTTC
CASSSDRGQAVLTF
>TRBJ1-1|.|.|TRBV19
TGTGCCAGTAGTATCGGTCTGACGAACACTGAAGCTTTCTTT
CASSIGLTNTEAFF
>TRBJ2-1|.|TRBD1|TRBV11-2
TGTGCCAGCAGCAAAACAGGGGGCTGGTCCTACAATGAGCAGTTCTTC
CASSKTGGWSYNEQFF
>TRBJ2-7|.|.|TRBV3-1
TGTGCCAGCAGCCAAGCCCCGAGGGAGCAGTACTTC
CASSQAPREQYF
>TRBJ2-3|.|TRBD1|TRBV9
TGTGCCAGCAGCGTAGGAGACAGGGTGGCAGATACGCAGTATTTT
CASSVGDRVADTQYF
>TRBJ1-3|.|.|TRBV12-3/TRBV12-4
TGTGCCAGCAGTTTGGCGGGGGTAACTGGAAACACCATATATTTT
CASSLAGVTGNTIYF
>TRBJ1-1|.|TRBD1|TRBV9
TGTGCCAGCAGCCCCTCATTCCGGCAGGGGGGTTTGTACACTGAAGCTTTCTTT
CASSPSFRQGGLYTEAFF
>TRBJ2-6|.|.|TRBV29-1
TGCAGCGTTGTGTCCTCTGGGGCCAACGTCCTGACTTTC
CSVVSSGANVLTF
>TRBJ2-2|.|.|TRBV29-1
TGCAGCGTTGGCTCCCCCAACAGGGCCCAGAACACCGGGGAGCTGTTTTTT
CSVGSPNRAQNTGELFF
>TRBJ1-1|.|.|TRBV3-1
TGTGCCAGCAGCCAAACCGGGACAATGAACACTGAAGCTTTCTTT
CASSQTGTMNTEAFF
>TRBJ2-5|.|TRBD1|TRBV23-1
TGCGCCAGCAGTCAAGCGTCAGACAGGGGGATGGAGACCCAGTACTTC
CASSQASDRGMETQYF
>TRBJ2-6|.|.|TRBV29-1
TGCAGCGTTTTAGACTCTGGGGCCAACGTCCTGACTTTC
CSVLDSGANVLTF
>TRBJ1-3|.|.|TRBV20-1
TGCAGTGCTAGAGGGGCAGGTAGAGGAAACACCATATATTTT
CSARGAGRGNTIYF
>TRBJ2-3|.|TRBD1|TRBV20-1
TGCAGTGCCGGGACAGGGGGCGCGAATACGCAGTATTTT
CSAGTGGANTQYF
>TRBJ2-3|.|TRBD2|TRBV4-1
TGCGCCAGCAGCCAAGATATCAGTGCCGCGGCGGGAGGGGTAGATACGCAGTATTTT
CASSQDISAAAGGVDTQYF
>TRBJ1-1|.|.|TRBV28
TGTGCCAGCAGTGAAACGTTGAACACTGAAGCTTTCTTT
CASSETLNTEAFF
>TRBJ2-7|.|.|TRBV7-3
TGTGCCAGCAGCTTATCCTCCGGACTGCCCTACGAGCAGTACTTC
CASSLSSGLPYEQYF
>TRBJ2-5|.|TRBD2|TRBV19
TGTGCCAGTAATCCTAGCGGGAGCGAAGAGACCCAGTACTTC
CASNPSGSEETQYF
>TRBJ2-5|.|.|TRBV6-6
TGTGCCAGCAGTTACTCGTTGGGTTACGGGCAAGAGACCCAGTACTTC
CASSYSLGYGQETQYF
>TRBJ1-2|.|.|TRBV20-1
TGCAGTGCTAGAGATCGTCGAGGGGGGAACTATGGCTACACCTTC
CSARDRRGGNYGYTF
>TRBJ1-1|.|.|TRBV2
TGTGCCAGCACGGGGGGCGCGGACCATAGGGAAGCTTTCTTT
CASTGGADHREAFF
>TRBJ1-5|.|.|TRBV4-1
TGCGCCAGCAGCCAAGGGGGGGTACTCGGAAATCAGCCCCAGCATTTT
CASSQGGVLGNQPQHF
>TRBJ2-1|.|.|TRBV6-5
TGTGCCAGCAGGTACGCCGTAGGTGAGCAGTTCTTC
CASRYAVGEQFF
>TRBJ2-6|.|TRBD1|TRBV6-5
TGTGCCAGCAGTTACACGGGACAGGGCTCTGGGGCCAACGTCCTGACTTTC
CASSYTGQGSGANVLTF
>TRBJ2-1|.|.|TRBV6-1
TGTGCCAGCAGTCCCGTCCCTACCAGGGCGGGTGGGAATGAGCAGTTCTTC
CASSPVPTRAGGNEQFF
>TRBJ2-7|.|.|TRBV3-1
TGTGCCAGCAGCCAACCTCCCTACGAGCAGTACTTC
CASSQPPYEQYF
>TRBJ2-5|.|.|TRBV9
TGTGCCAGCAGCCCCCGGGAGACGGGGGCCCAAGAGACCCAGTACTTC
CASSPRETGAQETQYF
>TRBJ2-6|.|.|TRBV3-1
TGTGCCAGCAGCCACACAGGTCCACCGTCTGGGGCCAACGTCCTGACTTTC
CASSHTGPPSGANVLTF
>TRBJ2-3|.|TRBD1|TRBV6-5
TGTGCCAGCAGTTACGACGACAGGGGGGAAGGCACAGATACGCAGTATTTT
CASSYDDRGEGTDTQYF
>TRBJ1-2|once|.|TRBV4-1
TGCGCCAGCAGCCAAGAGGAGGGGACCTACTATGGCTACACCTTC
CASSQEEGTYYGYTF